This TCR beta chain came from a study of cytomegalovirus exposure and HLA in healthy donors. The germline V gene encodes CDR1 MGHRA and CDR2 YSYEKL. V was clipped by 2 bases and J by 6 bases, with 23 bases between them. This CDR3 has 17 residues. About this clone: Its antigen is as yet unknown.

A multiplex PCR was run with 60 Vbeta primers and 13 Jbeta primers. TCRdb keeps only in-frame clones here, not all; method: immunoSEQ multiplex PCR. Altogether roughly 200,000 clones are present, 70% to 80% being singletons, with the ten largest covering approximately 2.6%. Findings and limits, study-wide: Across donors, most TCRs were seen rarely, yet some public ones were widespread. Based on reports, TCR beta sequences accurately predicted HLA-A and HLA-B alleles for most subjects. As a later analysis showed, a missense DCLRE1C variant was linked to trimming of TCR beta V- and J-genes.

Specimen: PBMCs. This clonotype originated in a woman aged 55-75 years in good health and CMV-seropositive. J is TRBJ2-7 and V is TRBV4-1; maybe TRBD1 (6 bases). CDR3 residues: CASSQSVVRGPAREQYF. CDR3 in DNA: TGCGCCAGCAGCCAATCTGTAGTCAGGGGACCAGCTCGCGAGCAGTACTTC.